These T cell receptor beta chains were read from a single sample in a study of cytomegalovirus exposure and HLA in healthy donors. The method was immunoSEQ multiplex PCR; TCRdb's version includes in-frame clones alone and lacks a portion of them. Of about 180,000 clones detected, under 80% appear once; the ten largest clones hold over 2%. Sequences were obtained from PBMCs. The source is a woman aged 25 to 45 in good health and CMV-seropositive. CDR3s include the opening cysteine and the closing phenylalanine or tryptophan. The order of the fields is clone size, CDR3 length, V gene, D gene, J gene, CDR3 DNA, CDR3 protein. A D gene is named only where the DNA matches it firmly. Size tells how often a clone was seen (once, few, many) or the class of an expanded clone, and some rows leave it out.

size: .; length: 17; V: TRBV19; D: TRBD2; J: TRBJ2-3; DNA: TGTGCCAGTAGTACGATTGGAACTAGCGGGGGGCCAGATACGCAGTATTTT; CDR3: CASSTIGTSGGPDTQYF
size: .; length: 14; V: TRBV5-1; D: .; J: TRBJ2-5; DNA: TGCGCCAGCGGTACAGGGGGGGGCCAAGAGACCAAGTACTTC; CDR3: CASGTGGGQETKYF
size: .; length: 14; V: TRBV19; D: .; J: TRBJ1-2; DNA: TGTGCCAGTAGTCCCCAGGGGCCTAACTATGGCTACACCTTC; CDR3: CASSPQGPNYGYTF
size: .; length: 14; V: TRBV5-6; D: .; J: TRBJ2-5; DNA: TGTGCCAGCAGCTGGACAGAAACTAAAGAGACCCAGTACTTC; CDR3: CASSWTETKETQYF
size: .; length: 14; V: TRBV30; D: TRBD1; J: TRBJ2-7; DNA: TGTGCCTGGAGCGGGACAGTTTTTCCCTACGAGCAGTACTTC; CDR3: CAWSGTVFPYEQYF
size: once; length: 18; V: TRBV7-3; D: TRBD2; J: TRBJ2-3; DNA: TGTGCCAGCAGTCCTAGCGGGGGGGGTCTAATAAGCACAGATACGCAGTATTTT; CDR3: CASSPSGGGLISTDTQYF
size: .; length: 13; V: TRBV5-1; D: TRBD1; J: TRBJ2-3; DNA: TGCGCCAGCACCGGGACAGGGGCAGATACGCAGTATTTT; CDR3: CASTGTGADTQYF
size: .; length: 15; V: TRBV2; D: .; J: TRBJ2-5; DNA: TGTGCCAGCAGTGTGGTTAACAGGGCCCAAGAGACCCAGTACTTC; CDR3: CASSVVNRAQETQYF
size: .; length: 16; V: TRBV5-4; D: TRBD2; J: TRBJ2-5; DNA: TGTGCCAGCAGCTTGGGGTCTAGCGGGGCGGGGGAGACCCAGTACTTC; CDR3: CASSLGSSGAGETQYF
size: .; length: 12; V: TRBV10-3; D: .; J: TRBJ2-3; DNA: TGTGCCATCCGGGCGGGGAAAGATACGCAGTATTTT; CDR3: CAIRAGKDTQYF
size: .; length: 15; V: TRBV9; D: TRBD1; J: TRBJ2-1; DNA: TGTGCCAGCAGCGAGTGGCCGACAGGGGGCAATGAGCAGTTCTTC; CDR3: CASSEWPTGGNEQFF
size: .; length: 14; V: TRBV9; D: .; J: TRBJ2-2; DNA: TGTGCCAGCAGCGTAGAACAGACCACCGGGGAGCTGTTTTTT; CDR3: CASSVEQTTGELFF
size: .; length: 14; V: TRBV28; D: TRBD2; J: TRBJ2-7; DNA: TGTGCCAGCAGCCGGGGGGGGGACACCTACGAGCAGTACTTC; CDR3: CASSRGGDTYEQYF
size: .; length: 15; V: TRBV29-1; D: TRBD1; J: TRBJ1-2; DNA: TGCAGCGTTGTGGAGGACAGGGGGGTAGGCTATGGCTACACCTTC; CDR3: CSVVEDRGVGYGYTF
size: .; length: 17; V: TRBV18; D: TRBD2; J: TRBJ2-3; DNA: TGTGCCAGCTCACCACGGACTAGCGGGGGGGGAACAGATACGCAGTATTTT; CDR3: CASSPRTSGGGTDTQYF
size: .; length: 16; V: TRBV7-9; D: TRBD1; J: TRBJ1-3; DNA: TGTGCCAGCAGCTCCAGGGGGACAGGCTCTGGAAACACCATATATTTT; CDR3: CASSSRGTGSGNTIYF
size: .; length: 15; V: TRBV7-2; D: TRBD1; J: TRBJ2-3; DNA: TGTGCCAGCAGCTTCCGGACAGGAGGCACAGATACGCAGTATTTT; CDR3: CASSFRTGGTDTQYF
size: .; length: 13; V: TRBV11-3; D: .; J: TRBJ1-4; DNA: TGTGCCAGCAGCGCCCGGGAGGGGGAAAAACTGTTTTTT; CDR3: CASSAREGEKLFF
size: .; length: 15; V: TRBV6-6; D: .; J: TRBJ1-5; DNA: TGTGCCAGCAGTTACGGCCCAAGCGGTAATCAGCCCCAGCATTTT; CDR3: CASSYGPSGNQPQHF
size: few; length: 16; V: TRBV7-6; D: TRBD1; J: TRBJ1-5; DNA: TGTGCCAGCAGCTCGGGACAGGGGATTAGCAATCAGCCCCAGCATTTT; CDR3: CASSSGQGISNQPQHF
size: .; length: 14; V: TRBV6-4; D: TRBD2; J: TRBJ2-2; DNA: TGTGCCAGCGGGACTAGCGCGAACACCGGGGAGCTGTTTTTT; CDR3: CASGTSANTGELFF
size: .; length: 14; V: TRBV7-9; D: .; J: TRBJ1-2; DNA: TGTGCCAGCAGCTTAGCGGCGGGGAGCTATGGCTACACCTTC; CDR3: CASSLAAGSYGYTF
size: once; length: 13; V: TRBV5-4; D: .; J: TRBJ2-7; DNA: TGTGCCAGCAGCTTGCAGGGGACCTACGAGCAGTACTTC; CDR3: CASSLQGTYEQYF
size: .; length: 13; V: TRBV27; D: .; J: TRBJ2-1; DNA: TGTGCCAGCAGTTTAGTCCTGCCCGAGGGGCAGTTCTTC; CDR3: CASSLVLPEGQFF
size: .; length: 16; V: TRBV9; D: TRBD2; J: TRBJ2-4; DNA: TGTGCCAGCAGCGTAGGCGGCGGGGGGGCTTCTGGCATTCAGTACTTC; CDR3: CASSVGGGGASGIQYF
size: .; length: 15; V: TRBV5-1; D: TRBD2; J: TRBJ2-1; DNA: TGCGCCAGCAGCTTTGGACTAGCGGGGTACAATGAGCAGTTCTTC; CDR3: CASSFGLAGYNEQFF
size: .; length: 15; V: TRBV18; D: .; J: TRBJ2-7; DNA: TGTGCCAGCTCACCCGAAACAAGGAGCTCCTACGAGCAGTACTTC; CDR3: CASSPETRSSYEQYF
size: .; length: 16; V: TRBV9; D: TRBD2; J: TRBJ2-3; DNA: TGTGCCAGCAGCGCTAGCGGGGGCAGCCTCCCAGATACGCAGTATTTT; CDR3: CASSASGGSLPDTQYF
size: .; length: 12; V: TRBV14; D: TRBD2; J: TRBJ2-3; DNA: TGTGCCAGCAGCCGACTAGCGGGTACGCAGTATTTT; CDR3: CASSRLAGTQYF
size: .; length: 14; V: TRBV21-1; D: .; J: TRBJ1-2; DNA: TGTGCCAGCAGCAAAGCTGAACTGTTCGATGGCTACACCTTC; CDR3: CASSKAELFDGYTF
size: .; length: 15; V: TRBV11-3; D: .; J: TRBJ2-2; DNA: TGTGCCAGCAGCTTAAATCGGCAGGGGCCCGGGGAGCTGTTTTTT; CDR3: CASSLNRQGPGELFF
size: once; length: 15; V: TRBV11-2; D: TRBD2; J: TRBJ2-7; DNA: TGTGCCAGCAGCTTAGGCAGCGGGGGATTCTACGAGCAGTACTTC; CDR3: CASSLGSGGFYEQYF
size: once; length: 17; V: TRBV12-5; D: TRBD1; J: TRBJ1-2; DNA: TGTGCTAGTGGTTCAACTCCCTTACAGGGGGGCGACTATGGCTACACCTTC; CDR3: CASGSTPLQGGDYGYTF
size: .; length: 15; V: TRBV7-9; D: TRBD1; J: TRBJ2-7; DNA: TGTGCCAGCAGCTCAGACAGGGGCATCGACTACGAGCAGTACTTC; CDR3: CASSSDRGIDYEQYF
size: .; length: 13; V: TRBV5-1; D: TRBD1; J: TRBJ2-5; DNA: TGCGCCAGCCAGGGACAGGGGCAAGAGACCCAGTACTTC; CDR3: CASQGQGQETQYF
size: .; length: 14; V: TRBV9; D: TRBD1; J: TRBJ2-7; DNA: TGTGCCAGCAGCGACCGGGACAGGGGGGGCGAGCAGTACTTC; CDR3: CASSDRDRGGEQYF
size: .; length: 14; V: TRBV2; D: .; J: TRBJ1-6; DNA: TGTGCCAGCGTGACAGAGCCCGTGAATTCACCCCTCCACTTT; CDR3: CASVTEPVNSPLHF
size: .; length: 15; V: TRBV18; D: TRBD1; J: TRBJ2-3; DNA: TGTGCCAGCTCACCAAGAGACAGGGGCACAGATACGCAGTATTTT; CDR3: CASSPRDRGTDTQYF
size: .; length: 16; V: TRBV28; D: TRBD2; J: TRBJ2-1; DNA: TGTGCCAGCAGGCCTCCCCGGGGGGAGGTCTACAATGAGCAGTTCTTC; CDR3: CASRPPRGEVYNEQFF
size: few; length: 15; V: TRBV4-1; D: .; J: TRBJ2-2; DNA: TGCGCCAGCAGCCCCGTGCAGGGTTACACCGGGGAGCTGTTTTTT; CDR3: CASSPVQGYTGELFF
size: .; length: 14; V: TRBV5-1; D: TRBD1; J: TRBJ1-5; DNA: TGCGCCAGCAGTTTGGGTTCAGGGGGCGAGCCCCAGCATTTT; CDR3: CASSLGSGGEPQHF
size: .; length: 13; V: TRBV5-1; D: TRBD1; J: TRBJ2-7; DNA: TGCGCCAGCAGCTTGCGGGACAGAAACGAGCAGTACTTC; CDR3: CASSLRDRNEQYF
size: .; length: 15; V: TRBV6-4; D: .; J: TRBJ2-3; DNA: TGTGCCAGCAGTCCCGACAGCTTCAGCACAGATACGCAGTATTTT; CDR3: CASSPDSFSTDTQYF
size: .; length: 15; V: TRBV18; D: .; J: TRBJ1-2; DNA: TGTGCCAGCTCACCACGAAGCGGGCAATCGGATGGCTACACCTTC; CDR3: CASSPRSGQSDGYTF
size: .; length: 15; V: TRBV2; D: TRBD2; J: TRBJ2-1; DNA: TGTGCCAGCAGTGTCCTGACTAGCGGACACGATGAGCAGTTCTTC; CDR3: CASSVLTSGHDEQFF
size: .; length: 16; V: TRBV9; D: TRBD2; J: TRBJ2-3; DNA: TGTGCCAGCTCCGGCGGGCAGCGGGGGGGCGTGGATACGCAGTATTTT; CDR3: CASSGGQRGGVDTQYF
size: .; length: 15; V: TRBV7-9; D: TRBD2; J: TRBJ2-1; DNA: TGTGCCAGCAGCTTCCCAGGGGTCGGGGGGGGTGAGCAGTTCTTC; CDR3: CASSFPGVGGGEQFF
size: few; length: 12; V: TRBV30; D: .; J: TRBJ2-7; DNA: TGTGCCTGGAGTGCAGGACAATACGAGCAGTACTTC; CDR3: CAWSAGQYEQYF
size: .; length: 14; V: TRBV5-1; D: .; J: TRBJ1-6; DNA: TGCGCCAGCAGCCCCGGACTGTATAATTCACCCCTCCACTTT; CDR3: CASSPGLYNSPLHF
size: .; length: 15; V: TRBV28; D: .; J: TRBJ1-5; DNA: TGTGCCAGCAGTTGGGGACAACTTAGCAATCAGCCCCAGCATTTT; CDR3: CASSWGQLSNQPQHF
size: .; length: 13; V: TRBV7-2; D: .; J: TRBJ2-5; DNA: TGTGCCAGCAGCTACCAGGGGCGGGAGACCCAGTACTTC; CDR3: CASSYQGRETQYF
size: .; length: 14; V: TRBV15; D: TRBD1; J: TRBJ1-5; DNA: TGTGCCACCAGCAGACCAGGGGGGAATCAGCCCCAGCATTTT; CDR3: CATSRPGGNQPQHF
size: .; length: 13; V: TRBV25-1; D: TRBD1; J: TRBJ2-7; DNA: TGTGCCAGCAGTGCCTGGACAGGGTGGGAGCAGTACTTC; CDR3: CASSAWTGWEQYF
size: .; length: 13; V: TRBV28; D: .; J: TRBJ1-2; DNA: TGTGCCAGCAGACCGGGCGGGGAGGGGGGCTACACCTTC; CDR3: CASRPGGEGGYTF
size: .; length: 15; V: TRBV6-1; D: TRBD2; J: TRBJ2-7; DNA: TGTGCCAGCAGTCGGACTAGCGGGGGGGCCTACGAGCAGTACTTC; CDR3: CASSRTSGGAYEQYF
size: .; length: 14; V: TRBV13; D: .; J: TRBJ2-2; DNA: TGTGCCAGCAGCTTAGGCAGTTTCACCGGGGAGCTGTTTTTT; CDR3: CASSLGSFTGELFF
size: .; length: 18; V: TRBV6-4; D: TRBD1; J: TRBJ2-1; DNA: TGTGCCAGCAGTGACTCGGGCAGGGGGCTCTATTTGAACAATGAGCAGTTCTTC; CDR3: CASSDSGRGLYLNNEQFF